This TCR beta chain was sequenced for a study of OX40 agonist ivuxolimab in advanced cancers. The CDR3 consists of 13 residues. The ends were cut back, 5 bases at V and 4 bases at J, with 13 bases in the middle. Germline V gene data show CDR1 as SQVTM and CDR2 as ANQGSEA. Produced via immunoSEQ multiplex PCR; TCRdb's table is partial and in-frame only. The repertoire holds 90,000 to 150,000 clones, with 75% to 90% as singletons. The clonotype originates from an adult with an advanced solid tumor such as melanoma, head and neck, liver or kidney cancer. This sequence joins TRBV29-1 and TRBJ2-3, with D perhaps TRBD1 (6 bases). The material was CD4+ or CD8+ T cells sorted from blood, obtained in a trial of the OX40 agonist ivuxolimab. This chain's CDR3 is CSVWGRAPDTQYF. The CDR3 DNA follows: TGCAGCGTTTGGGGGCGGGCCCCAGATACGCAGTATTTT.